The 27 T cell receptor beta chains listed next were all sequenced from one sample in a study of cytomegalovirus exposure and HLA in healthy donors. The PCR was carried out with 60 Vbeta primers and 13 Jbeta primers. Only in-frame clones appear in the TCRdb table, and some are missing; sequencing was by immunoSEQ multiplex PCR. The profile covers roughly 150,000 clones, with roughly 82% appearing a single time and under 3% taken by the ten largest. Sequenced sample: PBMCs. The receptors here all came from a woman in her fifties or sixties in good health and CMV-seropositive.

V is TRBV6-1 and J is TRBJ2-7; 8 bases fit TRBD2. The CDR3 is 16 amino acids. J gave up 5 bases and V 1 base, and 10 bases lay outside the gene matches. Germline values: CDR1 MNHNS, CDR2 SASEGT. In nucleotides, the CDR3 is TGTGCCAGCAGTGAAGTCGGGCTCGCGGGGGGACACGAGCAGTACTTC. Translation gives CASSEVGLAGGHEQYF.

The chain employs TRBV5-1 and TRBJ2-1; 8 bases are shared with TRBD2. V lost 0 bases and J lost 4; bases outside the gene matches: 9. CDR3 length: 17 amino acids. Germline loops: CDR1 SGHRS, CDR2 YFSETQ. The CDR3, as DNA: TGCGCCAGCAGCTTGGTCCCGTCCGGGGGGGGGTACAATGAGCAGTTCTTC. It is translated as CASSLVPSGGGYNEQFF.

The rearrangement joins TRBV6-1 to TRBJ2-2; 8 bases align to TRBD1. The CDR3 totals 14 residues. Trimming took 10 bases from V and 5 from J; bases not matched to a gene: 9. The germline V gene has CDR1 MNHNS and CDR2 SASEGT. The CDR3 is CATTSGGRTGELFF. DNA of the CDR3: TGTGCCACCACCTCAGGGGGCCGGACCGGGGAGCTGTTTTTT.

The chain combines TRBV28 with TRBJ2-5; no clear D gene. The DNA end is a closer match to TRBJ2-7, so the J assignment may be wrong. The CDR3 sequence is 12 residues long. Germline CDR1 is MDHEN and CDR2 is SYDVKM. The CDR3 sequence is CASSLPNYEQYF. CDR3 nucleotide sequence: TGTGCCAGCAGTTTACCGAACTACGAGCAGTACTTC.

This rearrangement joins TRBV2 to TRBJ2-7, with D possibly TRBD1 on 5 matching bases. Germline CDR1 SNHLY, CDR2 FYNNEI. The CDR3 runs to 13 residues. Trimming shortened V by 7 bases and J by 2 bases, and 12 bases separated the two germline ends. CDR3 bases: TGTGCCAGCATAGGGGCGCCTGCCTACGAGCAGTACTTC. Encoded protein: CASIGAPAYEQYF.

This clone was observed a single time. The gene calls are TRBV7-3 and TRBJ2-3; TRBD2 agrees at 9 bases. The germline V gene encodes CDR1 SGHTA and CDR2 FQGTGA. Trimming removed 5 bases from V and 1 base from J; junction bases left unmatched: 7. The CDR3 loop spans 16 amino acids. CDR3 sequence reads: CASSTGTSRGTDTQYF. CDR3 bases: TGTGCCAGCAGCACAGGGACTAGCAGAGGCACAGATACGCAGTATTTT.

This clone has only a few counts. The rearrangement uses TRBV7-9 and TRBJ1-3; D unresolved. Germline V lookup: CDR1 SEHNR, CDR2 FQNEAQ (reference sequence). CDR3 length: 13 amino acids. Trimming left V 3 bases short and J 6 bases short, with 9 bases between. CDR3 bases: TGTGCCAGCAGCTTGGGAGTAACAAACACCATATATTTT. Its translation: CASSLGVTNTIYF. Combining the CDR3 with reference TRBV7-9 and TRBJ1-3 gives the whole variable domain DTGVSQNPRHKITKRGQNVTFRCDPISEHNRLYWYRQTLGQGPEFLTYFQNEAQLEKSRLLSDRFSAERPKGSFSTLEIQRTEQGDSAMYLCASSLGVTNTIYFGEGSWLTVV.

CDR3 sequence (DNA): TGCGCCAGCAGCGAGGGACTAGCGCCCAATGAGCAGTTCTTC. It codes for CASSEGLAPNEQFF. The chain uses TRBV5-1 and TRBJ2-1; 10 bases map to TRBD2. V lost 4 bases, J lost 6 bases, and 4 bases stayed unmatched. Germline V gives CDR1 SGHRS, CDR2 YFSETQ. The CDR3 consists of 14 residues.

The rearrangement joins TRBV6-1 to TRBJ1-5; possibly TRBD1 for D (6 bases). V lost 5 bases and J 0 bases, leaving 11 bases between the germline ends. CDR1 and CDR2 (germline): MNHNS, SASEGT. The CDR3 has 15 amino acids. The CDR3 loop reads CASSIRTASNQPQHF. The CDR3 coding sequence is TGTGCCAGCAGTATCCGGACAGCTAGCAATCAGCCCCAGCATTTT.

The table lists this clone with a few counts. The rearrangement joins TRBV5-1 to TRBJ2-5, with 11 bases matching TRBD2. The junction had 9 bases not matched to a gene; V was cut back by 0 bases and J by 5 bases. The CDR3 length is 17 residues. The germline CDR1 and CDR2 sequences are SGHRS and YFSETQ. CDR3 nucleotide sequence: TGCGCCAGCAGCTTGGTTATTAGCGGGGGGGCCTTGGAGACCCAGTACTTC. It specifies CASSLVISGGALETQYF.

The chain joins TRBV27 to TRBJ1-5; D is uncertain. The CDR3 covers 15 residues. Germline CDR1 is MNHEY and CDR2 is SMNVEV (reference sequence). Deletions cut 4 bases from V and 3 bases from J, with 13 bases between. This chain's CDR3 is CASSSRAGNNQPQHF. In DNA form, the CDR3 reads TGTGCCAGCAGTTCCCGGGCGGGAAACAATCAGCCCCAGCATTTT.

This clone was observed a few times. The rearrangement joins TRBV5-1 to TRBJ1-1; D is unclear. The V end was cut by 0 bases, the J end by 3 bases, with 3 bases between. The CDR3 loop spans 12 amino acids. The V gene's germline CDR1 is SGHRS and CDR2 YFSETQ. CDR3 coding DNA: TGCGCCAGCAGCTTGGTAGACACTGAAGCTTTCTTT. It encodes CASSLVDTEAFF.

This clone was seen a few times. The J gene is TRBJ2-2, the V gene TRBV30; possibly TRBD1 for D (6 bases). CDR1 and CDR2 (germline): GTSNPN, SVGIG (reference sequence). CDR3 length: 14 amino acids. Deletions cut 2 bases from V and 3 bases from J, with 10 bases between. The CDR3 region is CAWSWGRDTGELFF. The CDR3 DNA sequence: TGTGCCTGGAGTTGGGGGCGAGACACCGGGGAGCTGTTTTTT.

The CDR3 sequence is CASSHPEGRGSINQPQHF. For the CDR3, the DNA is TGCGCCAGCAGCCATCCGGAGGGCAGGGGGAGCATAAATCAGCCCCAGCATTTT. The chain couples TRBV4-1 to TRBJ1-5, with 7 nucleotides matching TRBD1. The CDR3 contains 18 residues. Germline V CDR1 and CDR2: MGHRA, YSYEKL. V lost 3 bases, J lost 4 bases, and 15 bases stayed unmatched.

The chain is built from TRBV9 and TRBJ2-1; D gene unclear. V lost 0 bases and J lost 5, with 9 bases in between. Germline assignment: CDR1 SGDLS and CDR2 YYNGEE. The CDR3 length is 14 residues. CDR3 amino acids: CASSVGPRDNEQFF. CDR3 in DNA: TGTGCCAGCAGCGTAGGTCCCCGAGACAATGAGCAGTTCTTC.

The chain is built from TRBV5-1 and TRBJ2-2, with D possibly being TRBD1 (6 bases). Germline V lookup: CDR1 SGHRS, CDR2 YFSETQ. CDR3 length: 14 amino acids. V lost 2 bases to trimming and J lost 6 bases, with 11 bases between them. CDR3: CASSFFQGPGELFF. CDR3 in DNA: TGCGCCAGCAGCTTTTTTCAGGGGCCCGGGGAGCTGTTTTTT.

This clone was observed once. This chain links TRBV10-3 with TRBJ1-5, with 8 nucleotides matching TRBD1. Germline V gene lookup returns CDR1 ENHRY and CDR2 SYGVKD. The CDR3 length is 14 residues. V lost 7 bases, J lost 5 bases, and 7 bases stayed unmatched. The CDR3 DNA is TGTGCCATCAACAGACAGGGGCCCGATCAGCCCCAGCATTTT. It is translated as CAINRQGPDQPQHF.

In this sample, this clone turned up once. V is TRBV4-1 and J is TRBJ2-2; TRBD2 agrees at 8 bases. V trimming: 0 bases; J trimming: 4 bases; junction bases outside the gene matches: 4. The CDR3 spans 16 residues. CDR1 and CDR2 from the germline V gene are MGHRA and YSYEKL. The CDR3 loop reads CASSQERTSSTGELFF. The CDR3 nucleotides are TGCGCCAGCAGCCAAGAAAGGACTAGCAGCACCGGGGAGCTGTTTTTT.

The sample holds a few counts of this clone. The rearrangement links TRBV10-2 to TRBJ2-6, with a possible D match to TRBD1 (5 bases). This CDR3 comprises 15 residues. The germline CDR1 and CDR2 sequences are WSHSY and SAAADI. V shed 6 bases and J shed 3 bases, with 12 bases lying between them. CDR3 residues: CASSDPGNGANVLTF. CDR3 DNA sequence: TGCGCCAGCAGCGACCCAGGGAATGGGGCCAACGTCCTGACTTTC.

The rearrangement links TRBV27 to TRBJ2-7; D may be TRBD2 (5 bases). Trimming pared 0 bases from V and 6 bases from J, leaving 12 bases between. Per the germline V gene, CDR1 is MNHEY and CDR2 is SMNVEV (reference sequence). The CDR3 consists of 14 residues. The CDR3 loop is CASSLSGAPVEQYF. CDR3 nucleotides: TGTGCCAGCAGTTTATCGGGAGCTCCCGTCGAGCAGTACTTC.

The CDR3 region is CASSTGGQGNTGYTF. DNA for the CDR3: TGTGCCAGCAGTACGGGAGGACAGGGAAATACTGGCTACACCTTC. The rearrangement uses TRBV6-6 and TRBJ1-2; 8 bases match TRBD1. V trimming: 5 bases; J trimming: 7 bases; junction bases outside the gene matches: 12. Per germline, CDR1 MNHNY and CDR2 SVGAGI (reference sequence). This CDR3 has 15 residues.

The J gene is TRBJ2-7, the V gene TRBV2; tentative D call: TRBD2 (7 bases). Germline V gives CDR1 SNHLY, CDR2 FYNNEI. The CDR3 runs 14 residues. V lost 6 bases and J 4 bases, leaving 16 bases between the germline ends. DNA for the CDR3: TGTGCCAGCAGAATAGGGGGGGGCCGGTACGAGCAGTACTTC. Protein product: CASRIGGGRYEQYF.

The CDR3 coding sequence is TGCGCCAGCAGTGAATCGACAGGGTGGGGCACTGAAGCTTTCTTT. Its protein product is CASSESTGWGTEAFF. This sequence joins TRBV10-1 and TRBJ1-1; 7 bases match TRBD1. This CDR3 spans 15 amino acids. V lost 3 bases to trimming and J lost 4 bases; unmatched junction nucleotides: 8. Germline loops: CDR1 WNHNN, CDR2 SYGVQD (reference sequence).

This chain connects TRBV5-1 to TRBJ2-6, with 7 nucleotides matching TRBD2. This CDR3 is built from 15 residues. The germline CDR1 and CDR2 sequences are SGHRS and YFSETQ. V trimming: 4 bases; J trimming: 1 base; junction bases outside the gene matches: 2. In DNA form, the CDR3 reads TGCGCCAGCAGCGTACTAGCGTCTGGGGCCAACGTCCTGACTTTC. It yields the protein CASSVLASGANVLTF.

The CDR3 sequence: CASSHRGTGELFF. In DNA, the CDR3 is TGTGCCAGCAGCCATAGAGGGACCGGGGAGCTGTTTTTT. The chain uses TRBV7-8 and TRBJ2-2, with a tentative D call TRBD2 (5 bases). CDR3 length: 13 amino acids. The V gene lost 5 bases and the J gene lost 5 bases, with 9 bases spanning the gap. Germline V gene data show CDR1 as SGHVS and CDR2 as FQNEAQ.

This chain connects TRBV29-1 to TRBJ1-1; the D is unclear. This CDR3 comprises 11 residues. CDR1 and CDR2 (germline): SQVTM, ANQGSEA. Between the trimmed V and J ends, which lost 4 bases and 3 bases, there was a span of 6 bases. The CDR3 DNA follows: TGCAGCGTTGTCGAGGACACTGAAGCTTTCTTT. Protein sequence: CSVVEDTEAFF. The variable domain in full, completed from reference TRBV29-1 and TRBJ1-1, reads SAVISQKPSRDICQRGTSLTIQCQVDSQVTMMFWYRQQPGQSLTLIATANQGSEATYESGFVIDKFPISRPNLTFSTLTVSNMSPEDSSIYLCSVVEDTEAFFGQGTRLTVV.

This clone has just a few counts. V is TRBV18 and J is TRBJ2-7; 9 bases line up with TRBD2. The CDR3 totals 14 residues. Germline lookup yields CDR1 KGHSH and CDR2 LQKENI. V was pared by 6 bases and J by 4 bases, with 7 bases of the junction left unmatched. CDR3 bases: TGTGCCAGCTCCCCTAATAGCGGGGGATACGAGCAGTACTTC. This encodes CASSPNSGGYEQYF.